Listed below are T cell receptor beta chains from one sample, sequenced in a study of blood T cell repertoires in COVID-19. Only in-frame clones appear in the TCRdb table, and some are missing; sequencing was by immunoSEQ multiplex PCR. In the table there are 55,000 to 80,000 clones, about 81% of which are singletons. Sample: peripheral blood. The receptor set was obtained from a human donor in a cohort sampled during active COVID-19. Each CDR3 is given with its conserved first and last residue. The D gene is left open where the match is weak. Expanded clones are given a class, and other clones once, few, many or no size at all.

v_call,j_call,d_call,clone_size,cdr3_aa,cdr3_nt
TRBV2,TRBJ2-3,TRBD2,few,CASSEASGLAGGDTQYF,TGTGCCAGCAGTGAAGCCTCGGGACTAGCGGGAGGGGATACGCAGTATTTT
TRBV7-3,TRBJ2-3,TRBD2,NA,CASSLREADTQYF,TGTGCCAGCAGCCTGCGGGAGGCAGATACGCAGTATTTT
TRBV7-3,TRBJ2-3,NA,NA,CASSLNGHHTDTQYF,TGTGCCAGCAGCTTAAATGGACACCACACAGATACGCAGTATTTT
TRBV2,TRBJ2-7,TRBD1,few,CASSPGQGTYEQYF,TGTGCCAGCAGTCCGGGACAGGGGACCTACGAGCAGTACTTC
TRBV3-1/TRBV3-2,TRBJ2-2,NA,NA,CASSQDIRRGPKTGELFF,TGTGCCAGCAGCCAAGATATTCGGAGGGGCCCTAAGACCGGGGAGCTGTTTTTT
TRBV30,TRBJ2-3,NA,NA,CAWSLNLEGPQYF,TGTGCCTGGAGCCTAAACCTGGAGGGTCCGCAGTATTTT
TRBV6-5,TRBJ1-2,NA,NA,CASSYERVGGYTF,TGTGCCAGCAGTTACGAGAGGGTCGGTGGCTACACCTTC
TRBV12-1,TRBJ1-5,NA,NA,CASSLGGQGSQPQHF,TGTGCCAGCAGCCTTGGGGGACAGGGTAGTCAGCCCCAGCATTTT
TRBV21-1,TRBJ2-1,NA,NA,CASSRLAGFSYNEQFF,TGTGCCAGCAGCCGACTAGCGGGATTCTCCTACAATGAGCAGTTCTTC
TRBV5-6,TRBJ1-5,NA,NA,CASSLYLRNQPQHF,TGTGCCAGCAGCTTGTATCTCAGAAATCAGCCCCAGCATTTT
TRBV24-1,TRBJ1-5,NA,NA,CATSDLQGNQPQHF,TGTGCCACCAGTGATCTACAGGGAAACCAGCCCCAGCATTTT
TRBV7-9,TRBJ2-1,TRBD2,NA,CASGPSSGDREVEQFF,TGTGCCAGCGGCCCCTCTAGCGGGGACCGCGAGGTTGAGCAGTTCTTC
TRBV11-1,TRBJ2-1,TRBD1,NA,CASSIQGVEQFF,TGTGCCAGCAGCATCCAGGGGGTCGAGCAGTTCTTC
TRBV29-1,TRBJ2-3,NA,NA,CSVEGQSGDTQYF,TGCAGCGTTGAGGGACAAAGTGGGGATACGCAGTATTTT
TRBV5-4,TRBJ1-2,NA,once,CASSRGGDNYGYTF,TGTGCCTCCAGCCGGGGGGGGGATAACTATGGCTACACCTTC
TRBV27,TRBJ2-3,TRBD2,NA,CASSSLGLAADTQYF,TGTGCCAGCAGTTCCTTGGGACTAGCGGCAGATACGCAGTATTTT
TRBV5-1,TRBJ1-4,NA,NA,CASSYGDNEKLFF,TGCGCCAGCAGCTACGGGGATAATGAAAAACTGTTTTTT
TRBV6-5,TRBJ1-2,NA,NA,CASSYSVAGDYGYTF,TGTGCCAGCAGTTACTCGGTTGCAGGGGACTATGGCTACACCTTC
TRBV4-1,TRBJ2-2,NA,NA,CASSSGSKNTGELFF,TGCGCCAGCAGTTCCGGGAGTAAGAACACCGGGGAGCTGTTTTTT
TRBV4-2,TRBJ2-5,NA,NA,CASSQDGSGALEETQYF,TGTGCCAGCAGCCAAGATGGGAGCGGAGCCCTGGAAGAGACCCAGTACTTC
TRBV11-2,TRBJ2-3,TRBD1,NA,CASSPIPRDSPADTQYF,TGTGCCAGCAGCCCCATCCCCCGGGACAGTCCCGCAGATACGCAGTATTTT
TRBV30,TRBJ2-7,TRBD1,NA,CAWISRGQPYEQYF,TGTGCCTGGATTTCACGGGGACAGCCCTACGAGCAGTACTTC